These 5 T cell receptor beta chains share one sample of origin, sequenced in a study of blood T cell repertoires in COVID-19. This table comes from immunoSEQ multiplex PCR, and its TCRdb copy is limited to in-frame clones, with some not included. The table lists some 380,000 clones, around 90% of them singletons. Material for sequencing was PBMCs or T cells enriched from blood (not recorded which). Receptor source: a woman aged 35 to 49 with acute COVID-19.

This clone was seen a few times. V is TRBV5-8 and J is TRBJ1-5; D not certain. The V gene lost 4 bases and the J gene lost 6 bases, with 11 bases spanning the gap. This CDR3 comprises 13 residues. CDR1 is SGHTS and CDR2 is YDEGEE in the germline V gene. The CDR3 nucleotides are TGTGCCAGCAGCATCGGGGTAACTCAGCCCCAGCATTTT. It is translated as CASSIGVTQPQHF.

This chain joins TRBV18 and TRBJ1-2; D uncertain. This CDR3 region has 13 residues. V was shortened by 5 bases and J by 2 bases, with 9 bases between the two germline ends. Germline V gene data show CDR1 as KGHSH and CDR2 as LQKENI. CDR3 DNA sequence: TGTGCCAGCTCAGCAGGAAGAAACTATGGCTACACCTTC. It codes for CASSAGRNYGYTF. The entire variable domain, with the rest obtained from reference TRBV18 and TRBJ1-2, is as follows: NAGVMQNPRHLVRRRGQEARLRCSPMKGHSHVYWYRQLPEEGLKFMVYLQKENIIDESGMPKERFSAEFPKEGPSILRIQQVVRGDSAAYFCASSAGRNYGYTFGSGTRLTVV.

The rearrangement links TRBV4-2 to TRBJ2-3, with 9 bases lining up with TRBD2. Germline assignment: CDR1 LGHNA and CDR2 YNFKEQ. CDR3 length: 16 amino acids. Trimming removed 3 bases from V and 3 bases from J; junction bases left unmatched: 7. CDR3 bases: TGTGCCAGCAGCCAGGTAGCGGGGGCCTTTACAGATACGCAGTATTTT. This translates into CASSQVAGAFTDTQYF.

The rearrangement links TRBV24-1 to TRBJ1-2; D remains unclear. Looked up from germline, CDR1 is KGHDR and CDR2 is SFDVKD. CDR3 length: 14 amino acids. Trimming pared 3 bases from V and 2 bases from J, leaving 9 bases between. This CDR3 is CATSDATPNYGYTF. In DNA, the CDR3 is TGTGCCACCAGTGATGCGACACCCAACTATGGCTACACCTTC.

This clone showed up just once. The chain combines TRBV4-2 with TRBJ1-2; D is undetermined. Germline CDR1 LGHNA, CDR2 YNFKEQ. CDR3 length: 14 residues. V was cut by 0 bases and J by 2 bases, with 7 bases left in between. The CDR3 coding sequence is TGTGCCAGCAGCCAAGAGACTGGAAACTATGGCTACACCTTC. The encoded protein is CASSQETGNYGYTF.